The T cell receptor (beta chain) described here comes from a study of shared clonotypes between healthy human individuals. Looking at the study overall: Contributing individuals were two females and a few males aged 18 to 49. Notes on the study in general: Depth of sequencing was expected to influence donor clonotype sharing.

The CDR3 consists of 16 residues. V lost 0 bases to trimming and J lost 4 bases; unmatched junction nucleotides: 3. Germline V gene sequence: CDR1 SGHAT, CDR2 FQNNGV. Method: immunoSEQ multiplex PCR; TCRdb's copy keeps in-frame clones and lacks some. Of hundreds of thousands of clones listed, more than 95% are singletons. Note on this clone: The target antigen is unknown.

The TCR originated in a woman younger than 45 in good health. Sequencing used naive CD4+ T cells sorted from blood. The subset: CD45RA+ positively selected. The genes are TRBV11-2 and TRBJ2-1; 10 bases align to TRBD2. In nucleotides, the CDR3 is TGTGCCAGCAGCTTAGAGGGACTAGCGCCTTACAATGAGCAGTTCTTC. Translating it yields CASSLEGLAPYNEQFF.